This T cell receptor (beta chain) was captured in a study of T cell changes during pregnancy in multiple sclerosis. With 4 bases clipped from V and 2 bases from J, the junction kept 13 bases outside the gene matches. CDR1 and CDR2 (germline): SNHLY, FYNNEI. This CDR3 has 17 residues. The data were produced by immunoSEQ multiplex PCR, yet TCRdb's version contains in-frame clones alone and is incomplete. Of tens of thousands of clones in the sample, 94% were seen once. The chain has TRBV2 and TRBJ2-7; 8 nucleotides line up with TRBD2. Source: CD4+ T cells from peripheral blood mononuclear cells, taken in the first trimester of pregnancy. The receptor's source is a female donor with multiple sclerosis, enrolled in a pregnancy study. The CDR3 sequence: CASSGFPGLGSAYEQYF. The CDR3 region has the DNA TGTGCCAGCAGTGGGTTCCCGGGACTAGGATCGGCCTACGAGCAGTACTTC.